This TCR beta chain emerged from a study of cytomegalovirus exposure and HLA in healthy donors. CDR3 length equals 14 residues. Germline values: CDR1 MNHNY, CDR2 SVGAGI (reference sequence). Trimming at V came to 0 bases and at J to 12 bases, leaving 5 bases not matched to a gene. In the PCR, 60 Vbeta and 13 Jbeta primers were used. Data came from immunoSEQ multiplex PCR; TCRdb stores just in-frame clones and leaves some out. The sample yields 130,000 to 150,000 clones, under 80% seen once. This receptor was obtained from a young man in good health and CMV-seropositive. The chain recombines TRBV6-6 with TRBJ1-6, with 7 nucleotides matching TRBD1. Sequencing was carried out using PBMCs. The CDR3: CASSYSGDREPLHF. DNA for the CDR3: TGTGCCAGCAGTTACTCGGGGGACAGAGAACCCCTCCACTTT.